The entry below gives a single T cell receptor (beta chain) sequence along with its context. The antigen is not known. Primers for the PCR totalled 60 Vbeta and 13 Jbeta. Clones were read by immunoSEQ multiplex PCR, and TCRdb kept only the in-frame ones, dropping some. Its listing shows tens of thousands of clones. The record originates from a study of cytomegalovirus exposure and HLA in healthy donors. The study's findings and limits: Later analysis identified several of the most significant clusters that appeared linked to common viral pathogens. Information on immune exposure was restricted to one variable (CMV serostatus).

V was pared by 1 base and J by 0 bases, with 9 bases of the junction left unmatched. The length of the CDR3 is 17 residues. From germline, CDR1 is SGDLS and CDR2 YYNGEE. The sequence was obtained from a male donor in good health and CMV-seronegative. This sequence joins TRBV9 and TRBJ2-5, with 7 positions matching TRBD2. The sample was PBMCs. CDR3 sequence reads: CASSVRGGSGYQETQYF. The CDR3 DNA reads TGTGCCAGCAGCGTACGAGGTGGTAGCGGGTACCAAGAGACCCAGTACTTC.